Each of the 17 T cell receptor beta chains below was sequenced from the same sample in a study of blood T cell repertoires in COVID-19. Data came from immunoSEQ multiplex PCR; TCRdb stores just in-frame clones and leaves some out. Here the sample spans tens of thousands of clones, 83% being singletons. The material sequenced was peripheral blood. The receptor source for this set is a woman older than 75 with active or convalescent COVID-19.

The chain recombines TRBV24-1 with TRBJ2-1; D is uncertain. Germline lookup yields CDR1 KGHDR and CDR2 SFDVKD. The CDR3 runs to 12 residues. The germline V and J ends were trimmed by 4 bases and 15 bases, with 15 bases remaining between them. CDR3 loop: CATSDRDNRRFF. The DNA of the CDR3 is TGTGCCACCAGTGACCGCGACAACCGGCGGTTCTTC.

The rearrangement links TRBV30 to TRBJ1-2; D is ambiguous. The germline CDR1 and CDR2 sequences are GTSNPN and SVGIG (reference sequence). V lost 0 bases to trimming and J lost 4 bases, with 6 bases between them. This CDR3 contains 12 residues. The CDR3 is CAWSVLAYGYTF. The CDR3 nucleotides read TGTGCCTGGAGTGTTCTGGCCTATGGCTACACCTTC.

This CDR3 reads CASSSRQGGTEAFF. The CDR3 coding sequence is TGTGCCAGCAGCTCACGACAGGGGGGCACTGAAGCTTTCTTT. This rearrangement joins TRBV7-2 to TRBJ1-1; 9 positions agree with TRBD1. CDR3 length: 14 amino acids. Germline CDR1 is SGHTA and CDR2 is FQGNSA. V dropped 4 bases and J dropped 4; count of bases not matched to a gene: 4.

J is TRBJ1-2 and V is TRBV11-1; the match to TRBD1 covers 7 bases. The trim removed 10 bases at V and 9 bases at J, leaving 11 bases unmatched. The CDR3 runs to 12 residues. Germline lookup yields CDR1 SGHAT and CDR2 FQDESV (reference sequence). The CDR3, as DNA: TGTGCCACAGGAACGGGACAGATCAGCTACACCTTC. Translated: CATGTGQISYTF.

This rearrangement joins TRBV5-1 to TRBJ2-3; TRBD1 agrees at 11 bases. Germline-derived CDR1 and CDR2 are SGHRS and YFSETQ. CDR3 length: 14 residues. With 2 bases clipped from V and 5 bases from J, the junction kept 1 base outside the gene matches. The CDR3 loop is CASSFGTGGDTQYF. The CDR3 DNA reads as TGCGCCAGCAGCTTCGGGACAGGGGGAGATACGCAGTATTTT.

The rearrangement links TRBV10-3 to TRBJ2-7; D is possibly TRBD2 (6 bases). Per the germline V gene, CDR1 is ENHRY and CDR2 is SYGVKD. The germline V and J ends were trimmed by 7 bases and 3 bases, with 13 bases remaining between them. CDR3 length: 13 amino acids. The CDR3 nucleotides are TGTGCCATCAACGGGGGTAGCGGCTACGAGCAGTACTTC. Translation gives CAINGGSGYEQYF.

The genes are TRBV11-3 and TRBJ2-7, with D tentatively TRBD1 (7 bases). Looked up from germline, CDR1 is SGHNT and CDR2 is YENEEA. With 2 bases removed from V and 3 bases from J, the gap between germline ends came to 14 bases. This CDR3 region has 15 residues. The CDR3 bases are TGTGCCAGCAGCTTATATTCGGGGGACAGCTACGAGCAGTACTTC. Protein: CASSLYSGDSYEQYF. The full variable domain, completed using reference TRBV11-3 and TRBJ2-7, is EAGVVQSPRYKIIEKKQPVAFWCNPISGHNTLYWYLQNLGQGPELLIRYENEEAVDDSQLPKDRFSAERLKGVDSTLKIQPAELGDSAVYLCASSLYSGDSYEQYFGPGTRLTVT.

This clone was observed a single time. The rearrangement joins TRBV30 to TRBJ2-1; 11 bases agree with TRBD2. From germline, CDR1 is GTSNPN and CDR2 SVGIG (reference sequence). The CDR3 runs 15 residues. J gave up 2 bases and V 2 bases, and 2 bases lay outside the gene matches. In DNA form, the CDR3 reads TGTGCCTGGAGTCAGACTAGCGGGACCTACAATGAGCAGTTCTTC. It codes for CAWSQTSGTYNEQFF.

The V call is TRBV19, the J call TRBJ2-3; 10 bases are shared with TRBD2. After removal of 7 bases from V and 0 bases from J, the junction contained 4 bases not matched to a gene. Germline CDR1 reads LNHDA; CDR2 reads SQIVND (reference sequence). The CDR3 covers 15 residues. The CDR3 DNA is TGTGCCAGTACAACTAGCGGGGCTAGCACAGATACGCAGTATTTT. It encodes CASTTSGASTDTQYF.

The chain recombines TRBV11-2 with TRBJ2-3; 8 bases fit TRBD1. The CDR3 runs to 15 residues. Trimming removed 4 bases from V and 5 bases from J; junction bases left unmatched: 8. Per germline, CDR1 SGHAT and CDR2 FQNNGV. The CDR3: CASSYDRGYRDTQYF. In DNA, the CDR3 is TGTGCCAGCAGCTACGACAGGGGCTATCGAGATACGCAGTATTTT.

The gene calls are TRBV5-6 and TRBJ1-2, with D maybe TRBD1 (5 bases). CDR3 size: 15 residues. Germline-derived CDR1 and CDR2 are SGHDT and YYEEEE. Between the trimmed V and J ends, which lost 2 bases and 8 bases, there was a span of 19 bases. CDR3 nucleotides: TGTGCCAGCAGCTTTCAGGGAAATATTGTAAGAGGCTACACCTTC. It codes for CASSFQGNIVRGYTF.

CDR3 sequence reads: CASSIWRGTLSPDTQYF. The CDR3 coding sequence is TGTGCCAGTAGTATCTGGCGGGGTACCCTATCCCCAGATACGCAGTATTTT. The rearrangement joins TRBV19 to TRBJ2-3; tentative D call: TRBD2 (6 bases). With 3 bases removed from V and 4 bases from J, the gap between germline ends came to 20 bases. Germline V lookup: CDR1 LNHDA, CDR2 SQIVND (reference sequence). CDR3 length equals 17 residues.

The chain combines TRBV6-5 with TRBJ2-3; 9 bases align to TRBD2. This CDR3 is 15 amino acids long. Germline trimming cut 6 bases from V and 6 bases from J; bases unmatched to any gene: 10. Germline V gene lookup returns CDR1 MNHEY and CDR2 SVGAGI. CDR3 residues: CASRIAGDLADTQYF. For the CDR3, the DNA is TGTGCCAGCAGGATAGCGGGAGATCTCGCGGATACGCAGTATTTT.

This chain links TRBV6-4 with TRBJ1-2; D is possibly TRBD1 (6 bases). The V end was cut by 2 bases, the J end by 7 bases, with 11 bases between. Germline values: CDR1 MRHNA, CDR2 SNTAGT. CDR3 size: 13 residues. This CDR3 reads CASSDGQGSGYTF. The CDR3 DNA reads TGTGCCAGCAGTGACGGGCAGGGGTCTGGCTACACCTTC.

CDR3 DNA sequence: TGTGCCAGCAGCCTGCGACAGGATGGATACGAGCAGTACTTC. Translated, it gives CASSLRQDGYEQYF. The genes are TRBV7-9 and TRBJ2-7; tentative D call: TRBD1 (6 bases). The CDR3 totals 14 residues. Germline-derived CDR1 and CDR2 are SEHNR and FQNEAQ (reference sequence). V was cut by 5 bases and J by 4 bases, with 15 bases left in between.

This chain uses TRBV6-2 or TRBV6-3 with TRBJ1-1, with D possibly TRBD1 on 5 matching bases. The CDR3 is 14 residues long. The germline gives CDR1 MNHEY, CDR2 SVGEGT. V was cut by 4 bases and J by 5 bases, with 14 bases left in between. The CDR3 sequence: CASSSVGAGTEAFF. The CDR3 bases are TGTGCCAGCAGTTCAGTAGGGGCTGGGACTGAAGCTTTCTTT.

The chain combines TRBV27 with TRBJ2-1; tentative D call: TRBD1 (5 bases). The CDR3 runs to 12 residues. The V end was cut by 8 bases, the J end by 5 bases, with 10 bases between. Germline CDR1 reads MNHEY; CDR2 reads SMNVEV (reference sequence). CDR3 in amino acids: CASQGSNNEQFF. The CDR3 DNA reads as TGTGCCAGCCAGGGTTCTAACAATGAGCAGTTCTTC.